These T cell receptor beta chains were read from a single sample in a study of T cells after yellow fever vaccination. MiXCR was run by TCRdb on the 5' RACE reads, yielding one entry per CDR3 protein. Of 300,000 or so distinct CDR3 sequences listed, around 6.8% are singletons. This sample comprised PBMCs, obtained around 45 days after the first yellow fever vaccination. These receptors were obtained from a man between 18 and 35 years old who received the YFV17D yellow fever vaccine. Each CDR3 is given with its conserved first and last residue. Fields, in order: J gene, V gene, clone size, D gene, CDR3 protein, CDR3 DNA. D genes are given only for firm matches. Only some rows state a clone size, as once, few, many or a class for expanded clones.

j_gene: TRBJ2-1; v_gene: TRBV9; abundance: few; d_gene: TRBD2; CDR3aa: CASSVGVFGSGGAKNEQFF; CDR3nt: TGTGCCAGCAGCGTAGGGGTCTTTGGTAGCGGGGGGGCCAAAAATGAGCAGTTCTTC
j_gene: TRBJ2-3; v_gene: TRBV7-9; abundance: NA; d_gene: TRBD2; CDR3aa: CASSLVGGTNTDTQYF; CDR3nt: TGTGCCAGCAGCTTAGTCGGGGGGACGAACACAGATACGCAGTATTTT
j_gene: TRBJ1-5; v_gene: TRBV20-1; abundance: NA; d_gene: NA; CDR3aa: CSAEPGSGNQPQHF; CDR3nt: TGCAGTGCTGAGCCAGGGTCTGGCAATCAGCCCCAGCATTTT
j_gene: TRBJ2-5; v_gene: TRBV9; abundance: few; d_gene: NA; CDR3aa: CASSVDRGSGAWAQETQYF; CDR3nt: TGTGCCAGCAGCGTAGACCGCGGTTCGGGGGCTTGGGCCCAAGAGACCCAGTACTTC
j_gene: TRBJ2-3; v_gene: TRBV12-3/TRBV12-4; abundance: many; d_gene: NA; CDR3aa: CASSPQEARAQYF; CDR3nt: TGTGCCAGCAGTCCTCAGGAGGCCAGGGCGCAGTATTTT
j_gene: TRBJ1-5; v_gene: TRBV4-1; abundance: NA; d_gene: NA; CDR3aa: CASSQALDQPQHF; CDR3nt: TGCGCCAGCAGCCAAGCCTTAGATCAGCCCCAGCATTTT
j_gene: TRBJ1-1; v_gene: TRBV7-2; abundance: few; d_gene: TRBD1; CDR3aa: CASSFSGTGVGGTEAFF; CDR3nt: TGTGCCAGCAGCTTCAGCGGGACAGGGGTAGGAGGCACTGAAGCTTTCTTT
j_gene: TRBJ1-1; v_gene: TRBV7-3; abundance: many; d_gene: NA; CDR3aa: CASSIQANTEAFF; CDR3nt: TGTGCCAGCAGCATTCAGGCGAACACTGAAGCTTTCTTT
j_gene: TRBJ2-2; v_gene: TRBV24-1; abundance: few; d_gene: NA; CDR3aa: CATSEGQGITGELFF; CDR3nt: TGTGCCACCAGTGAGGGGCAGGGGATCACCGGGGAGCTGTTTTTT
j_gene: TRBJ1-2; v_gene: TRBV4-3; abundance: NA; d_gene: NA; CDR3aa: CASSQSRGGYGYTF; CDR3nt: TGCGCCAGCAGCCAATCAAGGGGGGGCTATGGCTACACCTTC
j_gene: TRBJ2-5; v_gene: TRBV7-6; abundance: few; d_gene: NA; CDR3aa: CASSTGSRKTQYF; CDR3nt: TGTGCCAGCAGCACGGGGTCCAGGAAGACCCAGTACTTC
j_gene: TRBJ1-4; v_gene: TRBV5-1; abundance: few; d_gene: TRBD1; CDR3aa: CASADRGLGEKLFF; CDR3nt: TGCGCCAGCGCCGACAGGGGATTGGGCGAAAAACTGTTTTTT
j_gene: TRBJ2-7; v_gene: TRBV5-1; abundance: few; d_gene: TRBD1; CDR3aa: CASSVLGPQGAYEQYF; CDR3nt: TGCGCCAGCAGCGTACTCGGCCCACAGGGGGCTTACGAGCAGTACTTC
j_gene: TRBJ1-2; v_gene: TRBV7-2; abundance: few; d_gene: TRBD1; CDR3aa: CASSLGTGPVYGYTF; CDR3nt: TGTGCCAGCAGCTTAGGGACAGGCCCGGTCTATGGCTACACCTTC
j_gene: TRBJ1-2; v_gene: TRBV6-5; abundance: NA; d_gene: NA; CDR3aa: CASSQGDGYTF; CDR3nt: TGTGCCAGCAGTCAAGGGGATGGCTACACCTTC
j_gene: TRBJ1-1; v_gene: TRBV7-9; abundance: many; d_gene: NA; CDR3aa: CASSLGAVTEAFF; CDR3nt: TGTGCCAGCAGCTTAGGAGCAGTCACTGAAGCTTTCTTT